The 5 T cell receptor beta chains in this list originate from one sample, sequenced in a study of identical twins (dated by TCRdb to the mid-2010s). Libraries were made using 5' RACE. TCRdb records Illumina HiSeq 2000 as the sequencer. The public reads were reanalyzed by TCRdb: fastp trimming at Q25, MiXCR alignment, in-frame beta chains only. Every entry covers one CDR3 protein and lists the most common genes and DNA from its rows. In all, the sample holds some 500,000 distinct CDR3 sequences, and approximately 22% of those were seen once. Jointly, the top ten make up roughly 0.91% of the sample. The data also belong to a second study, concerning T cells expressing NK-cell markers.

Sequences were obtained from CD4+ T cells sorted from blood. The receptors here all came from a woman younger than 35 in good health.

The rearrangement joins TRBV20-1 to TRBJ1-1, with 7 bases fitting TRBD1. Germline CDR1 reads DFQATT; CDR2 reads SNEGSKA (reference sequence). After removal of 2 bases from V and 2 bases from J, the junction contained 5 bases not matched to a gene. This CDR3 spans 14 amino acids. This CDR3 is CSARHRQGNTEAFF. The DNA of the CDR3 is TGCAGTGCTAGACACAGACAGGGCAACACTGAAGCTTTCTTT.

The chain employs TRBV10-3 and TRBJ1-6; TRBD1 is a possible D gene (5 bases). This CDR3 comprises 15 residues. Trimming stripped 1 base from V and 9 bases from J, with 13 bases between. Germline V gene data show CDR1 as ENHRY and CDR2 as SYGVKD. CDR3 bases: TGTGCCATCAGTGAGTTTCGGGGCTTAACTTCACCCCTCCACTTT. Residues: CAISEFRGLTSPLHF.

Only a few counts were recorded for this clonotype. The V call is TRBV12-3 or TRBV12-4, the J call TRBJ1-6, with 8 bases that match TRBD1. The trim removed 6 bases at V and 7 bases at J, leaving 5 bases unmatched. This CDR3 is built from 14 residues. CDR3 DNA sequence: TGTGCCAGCAGCCCGACAGGGGAAAATTCACCCCTCCACTTT. Residues: CASSPTGENSPLHF.

This chain joins TRBV6-1 and TRBJ2-1, with 8 bases identical to TRBD2. The CDR3 has 15 amino acids. Trimming took 2 bases from V and 7 from J; bases not matched to a gene: 7. Germline V lookup: CDR1 MNHNS, CDR2 SASEGT. CDR3: CASSERLAYLNEQFF. The CDR3 DNA follows: TGTGCCAGCAGTGAACGACTAGCGTATCTTAATGAGCAGTTCTTC.

This clonotype was detected only a few times. The rearrangement uses TRBV7-4 and TRBJ1-3; TRBD1 is a possible D gene (6 bases). The length of the CDR3 is 18 residues. Germline CDR1 SGHVT, CDR2 SQSDAQ. V was pared by 6 bases and J by 0 bases, with 21 bases between. CDR3 DNA: TGTGCCAGCAGACCCCCCGGGGGCGAAGGGGACTCTGGAAACACCATATATTTT. Protein product: CASRPPGGEGDSGNTIYF.